The 15 T cell receptor beta chains below come from one sample, sequenced in a study of CD8 T cells in Susac syndrome (dated by TCRdb to the late 2010s). The library relied on the immunoSEQ multiplex PCR assay. RNA was extracted with the RNeasy kit and roughly 0.5 to 1 ug was reverse transcribed using random hexamers. The public sequencing data were trimmed at Q25 with fastp and processed into clonotypes with MiXCR by TCRdb, which kept only in-frame beta chains. Rows merge per CDR3 protein into single entries with the most common DNA and genes. A total of 250,000 to 300,000 distinct CDR3 sequences appear in this sample, 70% to 90% of them only once. The top ten clones comprise approximately 0.11% of the sample. The sample consisted of CD8+ T cells from PBMCs. The receptors here all came from a human donor with multiple sclerosis.

The chain uses TRBV10-3 and TRBJ2-7, with 7 bases that match TRBD1. The V gene end was trimmed by 9 bases and the J gene end by 1 base; junction bases not matched to a gene: 3. Germline V gene sequence: CDR1 ENHRY, CDR2 SYGVKD. The CDR3 contains 12 residues. The CDR3 protein is CAISDRSYEQYF. The CDR3, as DNA: TGTGCCATTTCGGACAGGTCCTACGAGCAGTACTTC.

In this sample, this clonotype turned up once. This rearrangement joins TRBV19 to TRBJ2-7, with D perhaps TRBD1 (6 bases). CDR3 size: 16 residues. Germline-derived CDR1 and CDR2 are LNHDA and SQIVND (reference sequence). Between the trimmed V and J ends, which lost 5 bases and 3 bases, there was a span of 20 bases. CDR3 residues: CASSPGRGRERYEQYF. The CDR3 DNA reads as TGTGCCAGTAGTCCGGGCAGGGGCCGGGAACGCTACGAGCAGTACTTC. Using reference TRBV19 and TRBJ2-7 for the parts outside the CDR3, the full variable domain is DGGITQSPKYLFRKEGQNVTLSCEQNLNHDAMYWYRQDPGQGLRLIYYSQIVNDFQKGDIAEGYSVSREKKESFPLTVTSAQKNPTAFYLCASSPGRGRERYEQYFGPGTRLTVT.

This chain joins TRBV28 and TRBJ2-7; D is uncertain. V was pared by 6 bases and J by 3 bases, with 27 bases between. The CDR3 extends over 18 amino acids. Per germline, CDR1 MDHEN and CDR2 SYDVKM. CDR3: CASSLSGPTAKPFYEQYF. The CDR3 DNA is TGTGCCAGCAGCTTGTCAGGACCAACCGCGAAACCGTTCTACGAGCAGTACTTC.

The chain uses TRBV7-6 and TRBJ2-5; tentatively, D is TRBD2 (6 bases). The CDR3 contains 14 residues. V gave up 5 bases and J gave up 1 base, with 11 bases separating them. Germline-derived CDR1 and CDR2 are SGHVS and FNYEAQ. CDR3 amino acids: CASSPYGGQETQYF. As DNA, the CDR3 is TGTGCCAGCAGCCCCTACGGGGGCCAAGAGACCCAGTACTTC.

The chain recombines TRBV7-9 with TRBJ2-1, with 7 bases aligning to TRBD2. The germline V gene has CDR1 SEHNR and CDR2 FQNEAQ (reference sequence). This CDR3 contains 15 residues. The ends lost 6 bases at V and 6 bases at J; junction bases unmatched: 11. CDR3 bases: TGTGCCAGCAGTCCCCCTAGCGGAGGATTCAATGAGCAGTTCTTC. Protein product: CASSPPSGGFNEQFF.

V is TRBV2 and J is TRBJ1-4, with 7 bases that match TRBD1. CDR1 and CDR2 from the germline V gene are SNHLY and FYNNEI. This CDR3 is 15 amino acids long. With 6 bases clipped from V and 0 bases from J, the junction kept 4 bases outside the gene matches. The CDR3: CASSRQGATNEKLFF. CDR3 coding DNA: TGTGCCAGCAGCCGACAGGGAGCAACTAATGAAAAACTGTTTTTT.

The gene calls are TRBV5-6 and TRBJ1-2; D ambiguous. Trimming cost V 2 bases and J 6 bases, with 8 bases left between them. CDR3 length equals 12 residues. Looked up from germline, CDR1 is SGHDT and CDR2 is YYEEEE. The CDR3 coding sequence is TGTGCCAGCAGCTTTACCCGCGATGGCTACACCTTC. This translates into CASSFTRDGYTF.

V gene TRBV9 combines with J gene TRBJ2-7, with D unresolved. The germline V gene has CDR1 SGDLS and CDR2 YYNGEE. V lost 0 bases and J lost 1, with 8 bases in between. The CDR3 sequence is 14 residues long. The CDR3 DNA is TGTGCCAGCAGCGTAGGAGAGAAATCCTACGAGCAGTACTTC. Its protein product is CASSVGEKSYEQYF.

This sequence joins TRBV19 and TRBJ2-7, with D possibly being TRBD1 (6 bases). Germline V gene data show CDR1 as LNHDA and CDR2 as SQIVND (reference sequence). The CDR3 runs 14 residues. V was shortened by 3 bases and J by 3 bases, with 12 bases between the two germline ends. CDR3 bases: TGTGCCAGTAGTATGGAACAGGGCGGCTACGAGCAGTACTTC. It translates to CASSMEQGGYEQYF. The full variable domain, rest sourced from reference TRBV19 and TRBJ2-7, is DGGITQSPKYLFRKEGQNVTLSCEQNLNHDAMYWYRQDPGQGLRLIYYSQIVNDFQKGDIAEGYSVSREKKESFPLTVTSAQKNPTAFYLCASSMEQGGYEQYFGPGTRLTVT.

The rearrangement joins TRBV4-1 to TRBJ2-1; TRBD2 matches 9 bases. CDR3 size: 17 residues. Germline V CDR1 and CDR2: MGHRA, YSYEKL. J gave up 0 bases and V 4 bases, and 7 bases lay outside the gene matches. The CDR3 sequence is CASSLWLAGFSYNEQFF. CDR3 in DNA: TGCGCCAGCAGCCTCTGGCTAGCGGGGTTCTCCTACAATGAGCAGTTCTTC.

V gene TRBV24-1 combines with J gene TRBJ2-7, with a weak D call TRBD2 (6 bases). V lost 4 bases, J lost 3 bases, and 9 bases lay in between. The CDR3 is made up of 13 amino acids. Germline V gene sequence: CDR1 KGHDR, CDR2 SFDVKD. The CDR3 DNA follows: TGTGCCACCAGTGACTCCGGGAGCTACGAGCAGTACTTC. Amino acid sequence: CATSDSGSYEQYF.

J is TRBJ2-1 and V is TRBV10-2; D possibly corresponds to TRBD2 (6 bases). The germline V and J ends were trimmed by 0 bases and 7 bases, with 13 bases remaining between them. This CDR3 is 15 amino acids long. Germline assignment: CDR1 WSHSY and CDR2 SAAADI. CDR3 residues: CASSESGGSMNEQFF. DNA of the CDR3: TGCGCCAGCAGTGAGTCTGGGGGGAGCATGAATGAGCAGTTCTTC.

The chain carries TRBV7-9 and TRBJ2-7; D tentatively reads TRBD1 or TRBD2 (5 bases each). This CDR3 region has 15 residues. V was shortened by 0 bases and J by 5 bases, with 14 bases between the two germline ends. Germline lookup yields CDR1 SEHNR and CDR2 FQNEAQ (reference sequence). This CDR3 is CASSLARGVFHEQYF. DNA of the CDR3: TGTGCCAGCAGCTTAGCGAGGGGAGTCTTCCACGAGCAGTACTTC.

The V call is TRBV19, the J call TRBJ1-4; D ambiguous. Germline assignment: CDR1 LNHDA and CDR2 SQIVND (reference sequence). The CDR3 length is 13 residues. Between the trimmed V and J ends, which lost 1 base and 5 bases, there was a span of 5 bases. CDR3 in amino acids: CASSIVRNEKLFF. CDR3 coding DNA: TGTGCCAGTAGTATAGTCCGGAATGAAAAACTGTTTTTT.

This rearrangement joins TRBV27 to TRBJ2-7; D gene uncertain. The germline V and J ends were trimmed by 4 bases and 0 bases, with 10 bases remaining between them. The CDR3 contains 14 residues. Germline loops: CDR1 MNHEY, CDR2 SMNVEV (reference sequence). CDR3 protein: CASSSPGRSYEQYF. DNA of the CDR3: TGTGCCAGCAGTTCCCCTGGTCGCTCCTACGAGCAGTACTTC.